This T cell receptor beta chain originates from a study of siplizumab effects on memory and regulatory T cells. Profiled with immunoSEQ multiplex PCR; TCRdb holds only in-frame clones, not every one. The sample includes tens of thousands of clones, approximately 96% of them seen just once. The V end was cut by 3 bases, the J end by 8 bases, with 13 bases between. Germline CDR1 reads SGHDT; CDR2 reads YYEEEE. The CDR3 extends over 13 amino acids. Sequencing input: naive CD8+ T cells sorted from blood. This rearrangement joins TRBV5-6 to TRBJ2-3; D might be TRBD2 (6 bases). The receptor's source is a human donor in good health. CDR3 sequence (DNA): TGTGCCAGCAGCTCCGGGACCGGGGGTACGCAGTATTTT. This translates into CASSSGTGGTQYF.